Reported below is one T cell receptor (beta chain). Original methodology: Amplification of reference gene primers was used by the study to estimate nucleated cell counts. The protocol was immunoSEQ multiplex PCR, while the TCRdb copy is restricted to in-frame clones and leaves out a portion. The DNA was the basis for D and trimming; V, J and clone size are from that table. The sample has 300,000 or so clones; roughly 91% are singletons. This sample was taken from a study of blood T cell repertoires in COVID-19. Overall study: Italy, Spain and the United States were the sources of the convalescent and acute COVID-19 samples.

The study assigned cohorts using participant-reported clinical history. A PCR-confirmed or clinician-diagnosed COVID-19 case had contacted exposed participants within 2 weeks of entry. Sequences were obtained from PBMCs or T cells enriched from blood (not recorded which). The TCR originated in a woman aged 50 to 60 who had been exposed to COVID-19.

The CDR3 DNA reads TGTGCCTGGAGTGGAGGGACAGGGAGGTACCAAGAGACCCAGTACTTC. This encodes CAWSGGTGRYQETQYF. The chain employs TRBV30 and TRBJ2-5; 9 bases align to TRBD1. V was clipped by 1 base and J by 0 bases; unmatched bases: 6. Germline V CDR1 and CDR2: GTSNPN, SVGIG (reference sequence). The CDR3 totals 16 residues.